This T cell receptor beta chain was obtained from a study of tumour-infiltrating T cells in Burkitt lymphoma. TCRdb's copy holds only in-frame clones and misses some; the assay was immunoSEQ multiplex PCR. Of several thousand clones listed, roughly 84% were seen once; the top ten hold roughly 9.6%. As to this clone: Germline and junction disagree at one end, which may indicate a read error.

The TCR originated in a human donor with Burkitt lymphoma. What was sequenced was tumor tissue.

As DNA, the CDR3 is TGTACCAGCAGAACAGGAGAGTACCCTGGGGCTTTCTTT. Translation gives CTSRTGEYPGAFF. The genes are TRBV27 and TRBJ1-1, with D maybe TRBD1 (5 bases). Looked up from germline, CDR1 is MNHEY and CDR2 is SMNVEV (reference sequence). The CDR3 covers 13 residues.